The rows below give T cell receptor beta chains drawn from one sample of a study of blood T cell repertoires in COVID-19. Measured with immunoSEQ multiplex PCR; TCRdb has only the in-frame clones, and not every one. The sample lists over 450,000 clones, roughly 89% occurring once. Sequenced: peripheral blood. The receptors stem from a man aged 18 to 29 with COVID-19, enrolled during active disease. Each CDR3 is given with its conserved first and last residue. The order of the fields is D gene, V gene, J gene, clone size, CDR3 protein, CDR3 DNA. A D gene is named only where the DNA matches it firmly. Rows give clone size only sometimes, using once, few, many, or a class for an expanded clone.

-	TRBV19	TRBJ1-5	-	CASSIGHNQPQHF	TGTGCCAGTAGTATAGGTCACAATCAGCCCCAGCATTTT
TRBD2	TRBV5-6	TRBJ2-5	-	CASRLWAGGAGGRETQYF	TGTGCCAGCCGCCTTTGGGCGGGCGGGGCGGGGGGGCGGGAGACCCAGTACTTC
-	TRBV10-1	TRBJ1-1	-	CASSEVRTTGGNTEAFF	TGCGCCAGCAGTGAGGTCCGGACTACCGGAGGGAACACTGAAGCTTTCTTT
TRBD2	TRBV5-4	TRBJ2-3	-	CASSLEAGTRSWADTQYF	TGTGCCAGCAGCTTGGAAGCCGGGACTAGAAGCTGGGCAGATACGCAGTATTTT
-	TRBV3-1/TRBV3-2	TRBJ2-2	-	CASSPLFSTGELFF	TGTGCCAGCAGCCCCCTTTTTTCGACCGGGGAGCTGTTTTTT
-	TRBV6-5	TRBJ1-1	-	CASDRGSSTEAFF	TGTGCCAGCGACCGGGGGTCTAGCACTGAAGCTTTCTTT
TRBD2	TRBV5-6	TRBJ2-1	-	CASSLLVASGTNEQFF	TGTGCCAGCAGCTTGCTCGTGGCTAGCGGGACGAATGAGCAGTTCTTC
TRBD2	TRBV5-1	TRBJ2-7	once	CASSLDGTSGSHEQYF	TGCGCCAGCAGCTTGGATGGGACTAGCGGGAGCCACGAGCAGTACTTC
-	TRBV28	TRBJ2-4	once	CASSAGGAKNIQYF	TGTGCCAGCAGTGCAGGGGGGGCCAAAAACATTCAGTACTTC
TRBD1	TRBV6-2/TRBV6-3	TRBJ2-7	-	CASSSPRFPRTDRGGYEQYF	TGTGCCAGCAGTTCCCCACGTTTCCCCAGGACCGACAGGGGAGGTTACGAGCAGTACTTC
TRBD2	TRBV3-1/TRBV3-2	TRBJ2-1	-	CATRKETSGIFGAWDEQFF	TGTGCCACCCGGAAGGAGACTAGCGGGATTTTTGGGGCTTGGGATGAGCAGTTCTTC
-	TRBV5-1	TRBJ2-2	-	CASSLGQAMYTGELFF	TGCGCCAGCAGCTTGGGGCAGGCGATGTACACCGGGGAGCTGTTTTTT